This T cell receptor beta chain was profiled in a study of spatial heterogeneity in lung cancer (dated by TCRdb to between 2018 and 2020). Context from the whole study: Beta-chain transcripts were consistently detected in greater numbers than alpha-chain transcripts, which likely reflected higher beta-chain transcript abundance. Both alpha and beta chains were TCR-sequenced in samples taken at surgery, namely 220 tumor regions, roughly 64 matched nontumor lung samples and about 58 PBMC samples. In the raw uncorrected reads, each unique combination of TCR and UMI appeared more than ten times on average. TCR repertoire features were related to nonsynonymous mutation counts determined by whole-exome sequencing of tumor tissue. TCR transcript counts in tumor regions correlated strongly with a T cell transcriptional module score from matched bulk RNA-seq. TCR alpha and beta repertoires were quantitatively compared across multiple tumor regions, matched nontumor lung and blood in non-small cell lung cancer. Study-wide conclusions, independent of this receptor: TCR-seq coverage of tumor T cells was estimated to be only about 6.7% for alpha chains and more than 11% for beta chains. The number of expanded intratumoral alpha and beta TCRs correlated with the tumor nonsynonymous mutation count. Counts of ubiquitous and regional expanded TCRs correlated with counts of ubiquitous and regional nonsynonymous mutations, respectively. Confirming at a functional level the hypothesis that regional TCRs recognize regional mutations was considered to require additional single-cell paired TCR alpha and beta sequencing.

This sample's time point label indicates: sample taken at primary tumor resection. The donors were some 72 patients from the lung TRACERx cohort who had early-stage, untreated non-small cell lung cancer. For TCR sequencing, whole RNA was extracted from tumor and nontumor lung tissue, or from cryopreserved PBMC samples, and no cell sorting was done. A patient was chosen for TCR sequencing only when enough RNA was available from at least two tumor regions. A lung pathologist reviewed the tumor and adjacent nontumor lung specimens before the specimens were selected. Receptor libraries were prepared by 5' RACE. The reads were generated on a NextSeq 500. The TCR library protocol attached a unique molecular identifier to each TCR cDNA molecule to allow correction of PCR and sequencing errors. The study's processing was this. Decombinator tools were used for TCR identification, UMI-based error correction and CDR3 extraction. Expanded TCRs were defined as those above a frequency of 2 per 1,000, corresponding to the top 1% of the tumor frequency distribution. Expanded tumor TCRs were classed as regional if statistically deemed absent (corrected P<0.05) from at least one tumor region, otherwise ubiquitous. Renyi diversity was calculated using the R vegan package after each repertoire was subsampled 100 times to 5,000 TCRs. CDR3 similarity networks were constructed using string-kernel similarity of amino acid triplets, with links drawn between CDR3s whose pairwise similarity was above 0.82. Clones were called with MiXCR by TCRdb after fastp trimmed the public reads at Q25, and only in-frame beta chains were retained. When rows share a CDR3 protein, they turn into one entry using the most common DNA and genes. The V and J calls and clone size are TCRdb's, not the authors'. The sample table records fewer than 15,000 distinct CDR3 sequences; about 5.4% of these occur just once. The ten biggest clones cover 11% of the sample.

This clonotype was counted at least ten times. The target of this receptor is not known. One base away there is no much larger clone; base qualities are not given. The sample consisted of lung tumor tissue, taken at surgery. The origin of this receptor is a female donor with early-stage non-small cell lung cancer.

The DNA sequence is as follows: TGTGCCAGCAGGCTTCAGGGGGCCTTACTCACCGGGGAGCTGTTTTTT. The resulting protein is CASRLQGALLTGELFF. The V and J genes are TRBV28 and TRBJ2-2, with 8 middle bases fitting TRBD1. The CDR3 spans 16 residues, from the cysteine through the phenylalanine. Solely the CDR3 DNA is kept, with 48 bases framed from the first base. Trimming accounts for 6 bases at V and 4 bases at J, while the number of junction bases matched to no gene is 10. Per the germline V gene, MDHEN is the CDR1 and SYDVKM is the CDR2. Reference TRBV28 and TRBJ2-2 proteins supply the regions before and after the CDR3; the full variable domain is: DVKVTQSSRYLVKRTGEKVFLECVQDMDHENMFWYRQDPGLGLRLIYFSYDVKMKEKGDIPEGYSVSREKKERFSLILESASTNQTSMYLCASRLQGALLTGELFFGEGSRLTVL.